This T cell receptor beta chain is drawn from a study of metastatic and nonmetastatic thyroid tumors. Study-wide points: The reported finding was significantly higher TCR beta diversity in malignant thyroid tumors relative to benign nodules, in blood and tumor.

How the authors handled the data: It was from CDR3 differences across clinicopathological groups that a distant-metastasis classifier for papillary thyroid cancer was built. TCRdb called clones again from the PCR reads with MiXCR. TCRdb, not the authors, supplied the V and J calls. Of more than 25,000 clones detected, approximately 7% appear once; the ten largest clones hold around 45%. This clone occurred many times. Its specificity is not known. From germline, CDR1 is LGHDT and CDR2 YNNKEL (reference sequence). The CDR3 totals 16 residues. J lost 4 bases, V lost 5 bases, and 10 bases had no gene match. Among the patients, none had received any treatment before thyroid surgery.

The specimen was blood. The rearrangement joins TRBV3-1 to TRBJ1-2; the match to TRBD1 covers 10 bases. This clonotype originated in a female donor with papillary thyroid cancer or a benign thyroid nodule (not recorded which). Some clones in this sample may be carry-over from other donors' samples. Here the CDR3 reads CASSNPWTGGSYGYTF. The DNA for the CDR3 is TGTGCCAGCAGCAACCCATGGACAGGGGGTAGCTATGGCTACACCTTC.